This T cell receptor (beta chain) was observed in a study of T cell responses to AZD1222 COVID-19 vaccine. Study results and limitations: White British people made up most donors, females outnumbered males, and clonal diversity was possibly underestimated. It was only after the peak T cell response that any repertoires were sampled.

Clones were read by immunoSEQ multiplex PCR, and TCRdb kept only the in-frame ones, dropping some. Of 120,000 to 150,000 clones listed, about 93% were seen once; the top ten hold 4%. There are 12 residues in the CDR3. The germline V gene encodes CDR1 SGDLS and CDR2 YYNGEE. The V end lost 3 bases, the J end lost 8 bases, and 11 bases lay between the germline ends. In the case of this clone: Its cognate antigen is unknown.

The rearrangement uses TRBV9 and TRBJ1-2; D perhaps matches TRBD1 (6 bases). This sequence was found in an adult who received the AZD1222 COVID-19 vaccine. The specimen was peripheral blood, collected 28 days after the second AZD1222 dose. The CDR3 region is CASSAGGQGYTF. In DNA form, the CDR3 reads TGTGCCAGCAGCGCTGGCGGACAGGGCTACACCTTC. Combining the CDR3 with reference TRBV9 and TRBJ1-2 gives the whole variable domain DSGVTQTPKHLITATGQRVTLRCSPRSGDLSVYWYQQSLDQGLQFLIQYYNGEERAKGNILERFSAQQFPDLHSELNLSSLELGDSALYFCASSAGGQGYTFGSGTRLTVV.